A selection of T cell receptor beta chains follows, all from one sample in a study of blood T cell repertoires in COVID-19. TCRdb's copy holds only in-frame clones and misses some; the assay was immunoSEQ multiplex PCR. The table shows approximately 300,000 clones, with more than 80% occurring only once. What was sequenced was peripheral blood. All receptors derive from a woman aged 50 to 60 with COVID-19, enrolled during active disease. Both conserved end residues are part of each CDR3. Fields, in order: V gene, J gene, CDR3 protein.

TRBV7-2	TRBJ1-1	CASSLRMNTEAFF
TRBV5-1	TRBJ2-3	CASSIQGVNTQYF
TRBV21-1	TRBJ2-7	CASRQSPSGLAVDEQYF
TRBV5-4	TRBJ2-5	CASRGRDRAQGETQYF
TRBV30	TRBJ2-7	CAWMNRPGEQYF
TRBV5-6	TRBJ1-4	CASIRTGLDEKLFF
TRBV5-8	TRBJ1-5	CASSPDTTSNQPQHF
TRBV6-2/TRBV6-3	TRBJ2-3	CASSYLRTSGRFPSTDTQYF
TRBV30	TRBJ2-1	CAWSVWLASSGEQFF
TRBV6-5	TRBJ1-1	CASRELRMNTEAFF
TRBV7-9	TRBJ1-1	CASSLAGRVAEAFF